Listed below are T cell receptor beta chains from one sample, sequenced in a study of TIL therapy for anti-PD-1-resistant metastatic lung cancer. The repertoire was sequenced with immunoSEQ multiplex PCR; TCRdb's copy has only in-frame clones and lacks some. Of more than 90,000 clones in the sample, approximately 65% were seen once. The material sequenced was tumor tissue, taken at baseline. The receptors stem from a person aged 25-85 years with non-small cell lung cancer. CDR3s leave out the opening cysteine and the closing phenylalanine or tryptophan. The order of the fields is J gene, V gene, CDR3 protein.

>TRBJ1-4|TRBV11-2
ASSLDRPNEKLF
>TRBJ1-5|TRBV20-1
SASSGNQPQH
>TRBJ2-2|TRBV24-1
ATSDLGGSNTGELF
>TRBJ1-6|TRBV28
ASSTTGALGSPLH
>TRBJ1-5|TRBV16
ASSPVGTGRNQPQH
>TRBJ2-1|TRBV10-2
ASRLAGPRTYNEQF
>TRBJ2-3|TRBV9
ASSVVPSGKTDTQY
>TRBJ2-3|TRBV6-1
ASSEGGGNTDTQY
>TRBJ2-1|TRBV29-1
SVGVWTGDEQF
>TRBJ2-2|TRBV19
ASSPTGGVNTGELF
>TRBJ2-3|TRBV24-1
ATSDLVGGGTQY
>TRBJ2-1|TRBV7-6
ASSLGGVPSYNEQF
>TRBJ1-6|TRBV7-2
ASSLTPSGSGGSPLH
>TRBJ2-3|TRBV27
ASSWRGLAVSTDTQY
>TRBJ2-3|TRBV3-1/TRBV3-2
ASRKDTDTQY
>TRBJ1-6|TRBV30
AWSLQGGDSPLH
>TRBJ1-3|TRBV15
ATGGAAGNTIY
>TRBJ1-6|TRBV5-1
ASSLGTGGSWSSPLH
>TRBJ2-2|TRBV7-2
ASSLVRTQNTGELF
>TRBJ2-5|TRBV7-6
ASSRQGLETQY
>TRBJ2-5|TRBV7-9
ASRLAGETQY
>TRBJ1-4|TRBV6-5
ASSWGGSNEKLF
>TRBJ2-1|TRBV5-8
ASSRLGPYNEQF
>TRBJ2-7|TRBV5-1
ASSSSYEQY
>TRBJ1-5|TRBV11-2
ASSSGQGHNQPQH
>TRBJ1-6|TRBV5-1
ASSFPGVDSPLH
>TRBJ2-1|TRBV2
ASSISGGYSYNEQF
>TRBJ2-2|TRBV10-3
AITRTGPDTGELF
>TRBJ1-2|TRBV30
ASLPLVTAAKGAGYT
>TRBJ2-5|TRBV29-1
SADLFEETQY
>TRBJ2-7|TRBV15
ATAEIWDHPYEQY
>TRBJ1-2|TRBV19
ASRQGIANYGYT
>TRBJ1-2|TRBV27
ASSITGARVDGYT
>TRBJ2-7|TRBV27
ASSPGRSYEQY
>TRBJ1-1|TRBV9
ASSVLQGGRTEAF
>TRBJ2-7|TRBV7-2
ASSFEGTFYEQY
>TRBJ1-1|TRBV19
ASQGGNTEAF
>TRBJ2-1|TRBV4-1
ASSQGGAGQGKYNEQF
>TRBJ1-4|TRBV28
ASSLSAFRVGGAANEKLF
>TRBJ2-7|TRBV11-2
ASSLDSGAKGRYEQY